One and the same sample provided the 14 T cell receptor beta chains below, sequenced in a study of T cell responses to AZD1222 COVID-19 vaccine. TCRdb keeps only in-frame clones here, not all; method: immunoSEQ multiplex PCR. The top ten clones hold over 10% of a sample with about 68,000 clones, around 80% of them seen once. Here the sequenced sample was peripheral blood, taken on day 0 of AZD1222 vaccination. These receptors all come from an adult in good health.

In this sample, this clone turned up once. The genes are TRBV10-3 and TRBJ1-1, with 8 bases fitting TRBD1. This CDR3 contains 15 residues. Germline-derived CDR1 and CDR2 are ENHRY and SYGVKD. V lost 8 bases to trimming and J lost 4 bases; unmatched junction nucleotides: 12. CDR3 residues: CAIRQGSRVGTEAFF. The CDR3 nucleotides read TGTGCCATCCGACAGGGGAGTAGGGTAGGCACTGAAGCTTTCTTT.

The CDR3 DNA follows: TGTGCCAGTAGCCAAGGGGCGGGGGGGCTGGAGACCCAGTACTTC. This gives the protein CASSQGAGGLETQYF. The chain is built from TRBV19 and TRBJ2-5; TRBD2 matches 9 bases. The germline V gene encodes CDR1 LNHDA and CDR2 SQIVND (reference sequence). V was clipped by 6 bases and J by 5 bases; unmatched bases: 10. The CDR3 sequence is 15 residues long.

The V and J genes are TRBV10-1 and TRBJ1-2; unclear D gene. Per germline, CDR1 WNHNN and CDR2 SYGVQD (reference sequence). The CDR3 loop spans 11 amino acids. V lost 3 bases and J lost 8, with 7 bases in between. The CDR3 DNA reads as TGCGCCAGCAGTGACGGAGGCGGCTACACCTTC. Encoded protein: CASSDGGGYTF.

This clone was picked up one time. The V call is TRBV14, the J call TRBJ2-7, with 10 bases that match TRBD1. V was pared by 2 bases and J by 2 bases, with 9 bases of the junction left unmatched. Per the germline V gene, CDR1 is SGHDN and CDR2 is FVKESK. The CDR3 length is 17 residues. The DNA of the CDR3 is TGTGCCAGCAGCCAACCGGGACAGGGGAGGCCCCCCTACGAGCAGTACTTC. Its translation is CASSQPGQGRPPYEQYF.

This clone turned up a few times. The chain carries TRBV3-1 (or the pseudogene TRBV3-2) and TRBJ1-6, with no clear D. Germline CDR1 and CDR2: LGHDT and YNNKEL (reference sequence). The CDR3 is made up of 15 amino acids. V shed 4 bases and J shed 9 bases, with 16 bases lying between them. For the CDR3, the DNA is TGTGCCAGCAGCCCTACCAACGGGTGGCGTTCACCCCTCCACTTT. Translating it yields CASSPTNGWRSPLHF.

The CDR3 region has the DNA TGCGCCAGCAGTGAGTCTGGGACAGGGCGACCTGGGACCCAGTACTTC. The encoded protein is CASSESGTGRPGTQYF. The genes are TRBV10-1 and TRBJ2-5; 9 nucleotides align to TRBD1. Trimming cost V 0 bases and J 7 bases; bases outside gene matches: 9. The CDR3 is 16 residues long. The germline CDR1 and CDR2 sequences are WNHNN and SYGVQD (reference sequence).

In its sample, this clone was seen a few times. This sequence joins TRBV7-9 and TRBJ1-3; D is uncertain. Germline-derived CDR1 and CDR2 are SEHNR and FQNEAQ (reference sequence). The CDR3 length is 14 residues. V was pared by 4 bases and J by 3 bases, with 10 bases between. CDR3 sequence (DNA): TGTGCCAGCAGCTCTCAGTCGTATGGAAACACCATATATTTT. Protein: CASSSQSYGNTIYF.

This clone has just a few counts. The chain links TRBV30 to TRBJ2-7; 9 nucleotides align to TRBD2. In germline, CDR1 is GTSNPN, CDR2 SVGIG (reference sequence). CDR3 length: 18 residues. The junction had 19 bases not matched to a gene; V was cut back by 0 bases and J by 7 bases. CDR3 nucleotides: TGTGCCTGGAGTGTACGGTCGGGACTAGCACCGCCCGCCGGGGAGCAGTACTTC. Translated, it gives CAWSVRSGLAPPAGEQYF. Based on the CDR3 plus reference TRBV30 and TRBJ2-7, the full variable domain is SQTIHQWPATLVQPVGSPLSLECTVEGTSNPNLYWYRQAAGRGLQLLFYSVGIGQISSEVPQNLSASRPQDRQFILSSKKLLLSDSGFYLCAWSVRSGLAPPAGEQYFGPGTRLTVT.

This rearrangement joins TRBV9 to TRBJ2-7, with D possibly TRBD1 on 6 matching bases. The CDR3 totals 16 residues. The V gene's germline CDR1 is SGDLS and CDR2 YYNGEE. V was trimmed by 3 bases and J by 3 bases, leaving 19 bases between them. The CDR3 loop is CASSGGPDKAYYEQYF. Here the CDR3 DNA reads TGTGCCAGCAGCGGGGGGCCGGACAAAGCTTACTACGAGCAGTACTTC.

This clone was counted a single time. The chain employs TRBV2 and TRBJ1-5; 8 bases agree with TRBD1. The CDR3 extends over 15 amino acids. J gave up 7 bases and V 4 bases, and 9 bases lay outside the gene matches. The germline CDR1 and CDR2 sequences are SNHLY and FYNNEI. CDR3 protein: CASSGGQGARQPQHF. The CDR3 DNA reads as TGTGCCAGCAGTGGGGGGCAGGGGGCAAGACAGCCCCAGCATTTT.

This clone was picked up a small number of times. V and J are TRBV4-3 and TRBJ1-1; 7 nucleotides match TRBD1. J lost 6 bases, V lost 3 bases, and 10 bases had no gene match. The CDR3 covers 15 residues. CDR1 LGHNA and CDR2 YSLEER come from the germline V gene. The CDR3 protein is CASSHTTGSRSEAFF. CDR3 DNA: TGCGCCAGCAGCCACACGACAGGGTCGCGATCTGAAGCTTTCTTT.

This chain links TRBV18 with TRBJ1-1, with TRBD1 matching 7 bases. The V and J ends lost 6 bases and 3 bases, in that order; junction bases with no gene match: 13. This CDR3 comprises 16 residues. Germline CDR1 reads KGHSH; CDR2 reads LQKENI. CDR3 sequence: CASSTTGTEDYTEAFF. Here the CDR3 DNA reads TGTGCCAGCTCGACGACTGGGACAGAGGACTACACTGAAGCTTTCTTT.

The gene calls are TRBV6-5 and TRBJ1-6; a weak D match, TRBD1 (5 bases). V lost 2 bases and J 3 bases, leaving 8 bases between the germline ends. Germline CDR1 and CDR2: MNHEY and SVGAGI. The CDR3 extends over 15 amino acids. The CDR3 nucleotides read TGTGCCAGCAGTTACGAGGGGAGCTATAATTCACCCCTCCACTTT. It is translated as CASSYEGSYNSPLHF.

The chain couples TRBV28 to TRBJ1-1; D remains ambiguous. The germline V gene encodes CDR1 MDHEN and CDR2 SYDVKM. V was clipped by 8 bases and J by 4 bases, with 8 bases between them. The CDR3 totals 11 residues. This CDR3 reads CASLGFTEAFF. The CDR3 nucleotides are TGTGCCAGCCTCGGGTTCACTGAAGCTTTCTTT.